This T cell receptor beta chain was recorded in a study of beta chain features in type 1 diabetes. Every bit of the isolated RNA underwent reverse transcription, so sequencing read expressed TCRB transcripts. Profiling relied on immunoSEQ multiplex PCR, and the TCRdb table lists in-frame clones only, not all of them. This table has 130,000 to 150,000 clones, about 9.4% appearing once. Trimming removed 5 bases from V and 7 bases from J; junction bases left unmatched: 15. Germline lookup yields CDR1 SGHTA and CDR2 FQGNSA. The CDR3 is made up of 16 amino acids. This clone was observed a few times. What it binds is not known. Notes on the study in general: The study found that naive, central memory and Treg TCRB repertoires appeared more similar in patients than in healthy donors.

The chain couples TRBV7-2 to TRBJ2-3; 7 bases map to TRBD1. The material sequenced was naive CD4+ T cells from blood. This TCR was recovered from a man aged 18 to 29 in good health. The CDR3 spells CASSNIQGPGRNTQYF. DNA for the CDR3: TGTGCCAGCAGCAACATACAGGGGCCCGGTCGGAATACGCAGTATTTT.